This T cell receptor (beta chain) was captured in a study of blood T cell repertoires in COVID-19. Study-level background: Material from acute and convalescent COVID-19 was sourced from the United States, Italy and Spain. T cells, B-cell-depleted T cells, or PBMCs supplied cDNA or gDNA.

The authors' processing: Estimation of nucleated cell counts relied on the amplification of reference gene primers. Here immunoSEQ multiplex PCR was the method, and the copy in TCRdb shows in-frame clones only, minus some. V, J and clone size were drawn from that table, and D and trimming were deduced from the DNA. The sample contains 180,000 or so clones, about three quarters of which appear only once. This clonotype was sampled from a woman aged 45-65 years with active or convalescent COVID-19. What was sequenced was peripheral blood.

The CDR3 loop reads CASSLPNQPQHF. The CDR3 DNA reads as TGTGCCAGCAGCCTCCCGAATCAGCCCCAGCATTTT. The J gene is TRBJ1-5, the V gene TRBV6-2 or TRBV6-3; the D is unclear. Looked up from germline, CDR1 is MNHEY and CDR2 is SVGEGT. Deletions cut 6 bases from V and 4 bases from J, with 7 bases between. The CDR3 extends over 12 amino acids.